This record looks at one T cell receptor beta chain sequence and its context. This specimen comes from a study of blood T cell repertoires in COVID-19. V was shortened by 4 bases and J by 10 bases, with 26 bases between the two germline ends. Germline-derived CDR1 and CDR2 are KGHDR and SFDVKD. The CDR3 loop spans 17 amino acids. This table comes from immunoSEQ multiplex PCR, and its TCRdb copy is limited to in-frame clones, with some not included. The table shows roughly 170,000 clones, with roughly nine tenths occurring only once. The sample taken for sequencing was peripheral blood. J is TRBJ2-3 and V is TRBV24-1; D is possibly TRBD2 (5 bases). The origin of this receptor is a man in his 70s with active or convalescent COVID-19. CDR3 sequence: CATSDTTRLPLGSSQYF. CDR3 bases: TGTGCCACCAGTGACACTACCAGACTACCTTTGGGAAGTTCGCAGTATTTT.